The 21 T cell receptor beta chains below were found in one sample sequenced in a study of beta chain features in type 1 diabetes. As every portion of the isolated RNA was reverse transcribed, the sequencing read expressed TCRB transcripts. Method: immunoSEQ multiplex PCR; TCRdb's copy keeps in-frame clones and lacks some. The top ten clones hold around 0.45% of a sample with about 340,000 clones, 8% of them seen once. Sequenced input: central memory CD4+ T cells from blood. Receptors originate from a woman between 18 and 29 years old in good health.

This clone appeared a few times. The chain joins TRBV20-1 to TRBJ2-7; D is unresolved. Germline loops: CDR1 DFQATT, CDR2 SNEGSKA (reference sequence). CDR3 size: 11 residues. The V end lost 5 bases, the J end lost 0 bases, and 5 bases lay between the germline ends. CDR3 loop: CSARVSYEQYF. CDR3 in DNA: TGCAGTGCTCGAGTCTCCTACGAGCAGTACTTC.

CDR3 sequence: CASRNVGETQYF. The CDR3 region has the DNA TGTGCCAGCAGGAATGTAGGGGAGACCCAGTACTTC. V gene TRBV6-5 combines with J gene TRBJ2-5; D uncertain. Germline V gives CDR1 MNHEY, CDR2 SVGAGI. V was clipped by 6 bases and J by 5 bases, with 10 bases between them. CDR3 length: 12 amino acids.

This clone came up a few times. The chain uses TRBV4-2 and TRBJ1-5; 8 nucleotides agree with TRBD1. V gave up 0 bases and J gave up 3 bases; unmatched junction bases: 7. This CDR3 spans 17 amino acids. CDR1 is LGHNA and CDR2 is YNFKEQ in the germline V gene. CDR3 residues: CASSQDGAGGPNQPQHF. Here the CDR3 DNA reads TGTGCCAGCAGCCAAGATGGTGCAGGGGGCCCCAATCAGCCCCAGCATTTT.

This clone showed up just a few times. The chain has TRBV4-2 and TRBJ2-1, with 8 nucleotides matching TRBD2. Germline CDR1 reads LGHNA; CDR2 reads YNFKEQ. The CDR3 extends over 17 amino acids. Trimming removed 0 bases from V and 5 bases from J; junction bases left unmatched: 9. Here the CDR3 reads CASSQDRQRESNNEQFF. The CDR3 DNA follows: TGTGCCAGCAGCCAAGATCGCCAGCGGGAGTCAAACAATGAGCAGTTCTTC.

Ten or more counts support this clone. The genes are TRBV13 and TRBJ2-1, with D possibly being TRBD1 (5 bases). The V gene lost 5 bases and the J gene lost 7 bases, with 15 bases spanning the gap. The V gene's germline CDR1 is PRHDT and CDR2 FYEKMQ (reference sequence). The CDR3 sequence is 14 residues long. DNA for the CDR3: TGTGCCAGCAGCCAATCTCAGGGTTGGAATGAGCAGTTCTTC. It specifies CASSQSQGWNEQFF.

This clone has only a few counts. CDR3 bases: TGCGCCAGCAGCTCAGTAGCGGGAGTAGATACAGATACGCAGTATTTT. This translates into CASSSVAGVDTDTQYF. V gene TRBV5-1 combines with J gene TRBJ2-3; 9 nucleotides align to TRBD2. This CDR3 contains 16 residues. The V gene end was trimmed by 3 bases and the J gene end by 3 bases; junction bases not matched to a gene: 8. CDR1 and CDR2 from the germline V gene are SGHRS and YFSETQ. The variable domain in full, completed from reference TRBV5-1 and TRBJ2-3, reads KAGVTQTPRYLIKTRGQQVTLSCSPISGHRSVSWYQQTPGQGLQFLFEYFSETQRNKGNFPGRFSGRQFSNSRSEMNVSTLELGDSALYLCASSSVAGVDTDTQYFGPGTRLTVL.

The rearrangement joins TRBV5-4 to TRBJ2-3; TRBD2 aligns across 13 bases. CDR3 length: 15 residues. The germline CDR1 and CDR2 sequences are SGHNT and YYREEE (reference sequence). The ends lost 5 bases at V and 7 bases at J; junction bases unmatched: 7. CDR3 sequence (DNA): TGTGCCAGCAGACTACTAGCGGGAGGGCCCCATACGCAGTATTTT. It is translated as CASRLLAGGPHTQYF.

This clone was seen a handful of times. This chain connects TRBV6-5 to TRBJ1-1; TRBD1 is a possible D gene (5 bases). CDR1 is MNHEY and CDR2 is SVGAGI in the germline V gene. Trimming pared 5 bases from V and 13 bases from J, leaving 17 bases between. The CDR3 is 12 amino acids. As DNA, the CDR3 is TGTGCCAGCAGTGATTCCGGGACGGTAGGTTTCTTT. The encoded protein is CASSDSGTVGFF.

This clone was observed a few times. In the same sample, other DNA sequences code for this CDR3. The CDR3 bases are TGTGCCAGCAGTTCAAGGACAGGCGAGACCCAGTACTTC. It specifies CASSSRTGETQYF. The rearrangement joins TRBV27 to TRBJ2-5; the match to TRBD1 covers 7 bases. Trimming took 4 bases from V and 5 from J; bases not matched to a gene: 4. CDR3 size: 13 residues. The V gene's germline CDR1 is MNHEY and CDR2 SMNVEV (reference sequence).

The chain is built from TRBV14 and TRBJ2-5, with D possibly matching TRBD2 (5 bases). The CDR3 runs 16 residues. With 0 bases removed from V and 3 bases from J, the gap between germline ends came to 14 bases. Looked up from germline, CDR1 is SGHDN and CDR2 is FVKESK. The CDR3 loop is CASSQDWGVEEETQYF. DNA of the CDR3: TGTGCCAGCAGCCAAGATTGGGGAGTCGAAGAAGAGACCCAGTACTTC.

The chain uses TRBV6-1 and TRBJ2-5; D unclear. Trimming cost V 4 bases and J 4 bases, with 13 bases left between them. CDR1 and CDR2 from the germline V gene are MNHNS and SASEGT. This CDR3 region has 14 residues. As DNA, the CDR3 is TGTGCCAGCAGTGTACAGAAAGGGTTAGAGACCCAGTACTTC. Its translation: CASSVQKGLETQYF.

The chain has TRBV7-9 and TRBJ1-5; a possible D gene is TRBD1 (5 bases). Germline CDR1 and CDR2: SEHNR and FQNEAQ (reference sequence). Trimming took 1 base from V and 7 from J, leaving 11 bases between them. The CDR3 has 14 amino acids. CDR3 coding DNA: TGTGCCAGCAGCTTAGGATGGGGGATACAGCCCCAGCATTTT. Translation gives CASSLGWGIQPQHF.

This clone has just a few counts. This likely traces to a read error, being one base from a far larger clone. CDR3 in DNA: TGTGCCAGCAGCCAAGATGATCGCAGGGTAAGGGAGCAGTACTTC. It translates to CASSQDDRRVREQYF. V gene TRBV7-2 combines with J gene TRBJ2-7, with D possibly TRBD1 on 5 matching bases. This CDR3 contains 15 residues. Trimming pared 5 bases from V and 7 bases from J, leaving 21 bases between. The germline CDR1 and CDR2 sequences are SGHTA and FQGNSA. Drawing the rest from reference TRBV7-2 and TRBJ2-7, the complete variable domain is GAGVSQSPSNKVTEKGKDVELRCDPISGHTALYWYRQSLGQGLEFLIYFQGNSAPDKSGLPSDRFSAERTGGSVSTLTIQRTQQEDSAVYLCASSQDDRRVREQYFGPGTRLTVT.

This clone was seen a few times. The chain carries TRBV5-4 and TRBJ1-3, with D possibly being TRBD1 (5 bases). V was clipped by 4 bases and J by 0 bases, with 17 bases between them. CDR1 and CDR2 from the germline V gene are SGHNT and YYREEE (reference sequence). The CDR3 length is 17 residues. Here the CDR3 reads CASSQWGEGGSGNTIYF. CDR3 in DNA: TGTGCCAGCAGCCAATGGGGGGAGGGCGGCTCTGGAAACACCATATATTTT.

About this clone: Other DNA sequences in the same sample also yield this CDR3. The chain is built from TRBV7-2 and TRBJ2-1; D is undetermined. V was pared by 3 bases and J by 4 bases, with 4 bases between. CDR1 SGHTA and CDR2 FQGNSA come from the germline V gene. This CDR3 is 12 amino acids long. This CDR3 reads CASSLAYNEQFF. CDR3 DNA sequence: TGTGCCAGCAGCTTGGCTTACAATGAGCAGTTCTTC.

CDR3 protein: CASSFENGYTF. CDR3 bases: TGTGCCAGCAGTTTCGAGAATGGCTACACCTTC. V is TRBV28 and J is TRBJ1-2, with D uncertain. The CDR3 length is 11 residues. V was clipped by 3 bases and J by 6 bases, with 5 bases between them. The germline V gene has CDR1 MDHEN and CDR2 SYDVKM.

This rearrangement joins TRBV25-1 to TRBJ2-1; TRBD1 is a possible D gene (5 bases). CDR3 size: 10 residues. V was cut by 5 bases and J by 11 bases, with 7 bases left in between. Germline V gene sequence: CDR1 MGHDK, CDR2 SYGVNS. CDR3: CASSQGQQFF. CDR3 DNA: TGTGCCAGCAGTCAGGGCCAGCAGTTCTTC.

The CDR3 spells CASSKVNLWNEQFF. For the CDR3, the DNA is TGTGCCAGCAGCAAAGTAAACCTGTGGAATGAGCAGTTCTTC. The chain links TRBV21-1 to TRBJ2-1. TRBV21-1 is a pseudogene segment. The CDR3 spans 14 residues.

This clone was picked up a small number of times. This sequence joins TRBV7-2 and TRBJ1-1; D is uncertain. This CDR3 has 12 amino acids. CDR1 is SGHTA and CDR2 is FQGNSA in the germline V gene. The germline V and J ends were trimmed by 5 bases and 5 bases, with 9 bases remaining between them. CDR3 sequence (DNA): TGTGCCAGCAGCCGCCTCGCGACTGAAGCTTTCTTT. Protein product: CASSRLATEAFF.

In its sample, this clone was seen many times. The same CDR3 arises from other DNA sequences in this sample as well. The V gene is TRBV2, the J gene TRBJ2-7; D gene unclear. Germline CDR1 reads SNHLY; CDR2 reads FYNNEI. CDR3 length equals 11 residues. The ends were cut back, 1 base at V and 3 bases at J, with 1 base in the middle. The CDR3 is CASSEVYEQYF. The CDR3, as DNA: TGTGCCAGCAGTGAAGTCTACGAGCAGTACTTC.

V gene TRBV6-5 combines with J gene TRBJ1-1; D remains ambiguous. The V end lost 2 bases, the J end lost 6 bases, and 16 bases lay between the germline ends. CDR1 and CDR2 from the germline V gene are MNHEY and SVGAGI. This CDR3 spans 15 amino acids. The CDR3 here is CASSYASREGAEAFF. The CDR3 region has the DNA TGTGCCAGCAGTTACGCATCGAGGGAAGGCGCTGAAGCTTTCTTT.